The present T cell receptor beta chain was sequenced within a study of T cells in Graves' hyperthyroidism and ophthalmopathy. Amplified regions were TCR beta CDR3 sequences from RNA transcripts. The primer set for the first-round RT-PCR of the TCR CDR3 was HTBI. A single record per CDR3 protein comes from TCRdb applying MiXCR to the multiplex PCR reads. The table lists 600,000 to 750,000 distinct CDR3 sequences, roughly 17% of them singletons. The V and J ends lost 0 bases and 7 bases, in that order; junction bases with no gene match: 7. The CDR3 consists of 16 residues. Graves' hyperthyroidism was deemed stable given no ophthalmopathy progression within 18 months. For the diagnoses, clinical symptoms, serum thyroxine and TRAb, thyroid ultrasound and orbital computed tomography were used. Whole-study results and caveats: Ophthalmopathy got predicted by the model a median around 6.8 months before its onset.

This clonotype was seen at least ten times. Its matching antigen is unknown. The receptor was derived from a man aged 45-65 years with Graves' hyperthyroidism. The material sequenced was blood. The genes are TRBV12-3 or TRBV12-4 and TRBJ2-1; TRBD2 matches 9 bases. CDR3 residues: CASSLALASGKNEQFF. In DNA, the CDR3 is TGTGCCAGCAGTTTAGCGCTTGCTAGCGGGAAGAATGAGCAGTTCTTC.